Listed here are 23 T cell receptor beta chains from one sample, sequenced in a study of CD8 T cells in ankylosing spondylitis. A single record per CDR3 protein comes from TCRdb applying MiXCR to the 5' RACE reads. The table shows under 400,000 distinct CDR3 sequences, with 11% occurring only once. The sequencing sample was made of blood, either unsorted or a sorted T cell fraction (not recorded which). All receptors derive from a female donor with ankylosing spondylitis or in good health (not recorded which).

The genes are TRBV12-3 or TRBV12-4 and TRBJ2-1, with TRBD2 matching 11 bases. CDR3 length equals 19 residues. After removal of 5 bases from V and 0 bases from J, the junction contained 12 bases not matched to a gene. CDR3: CASSHTSGRGPSSYNEQFF. The CDR3 DNA sequence: TGTGCCAGCAGTCATACTAGCGGGAGAGGCCCCTCCTCCTACAATGAGCAGTTCTTC.

This clonotype was counted many times. V is TRBV20-1 and J is TRBJ2-7; D gene ambiguous. Trimming removed 8 bases at V and 5 bases at J, with 10 bases between. Germline CDR1 is DFQATT and CDR2 is SNEGSKA (reference sequence). There are 10 residues in the CDR3. The CDR3 is CSTAHNEQYF. CDR3 sequence (DNA): TGCAGTACCGCCCACAACGAGCAGTACTTC.

As concerns this clonotype: A much larger clone lies a single base off, so this may be a read error. The V and J genes are TRBV20-1 and TRBJ2-3; D is ambiguous. The V gene's germline CDR1 is DFQATT and CDR2 SNEGSKA (reference sequence). The CDR3 totals 16 residues. The CDR3 reads CCASSGRSSSTDTQYF. DNA for the CDR3: TGCTGTGCTAGTTCCGGCCGGAGCTCTAGCACAGATACGCAGTATTTT.

The table lists this clonotype with a few counts. The V call is TRBV6-1, the J call TRBJ1-6; 8 bases are shared with TRBD1. Germline-derived CDR1 and CDR2 are MNHNS and SASEGT. This CDR3 has 14 amino acids. The J segment lost 9 bases and the V segment lost 7 bases, leaving 8 bases of the junction unmatched. The CDR3 spells CASTLQGGGSPLHF. As DNA, the CDR3 is TGTGCCAGCACCTTACAGGGGGGAGGTTCACCCCTCCACTTT.

Ten or more counts support this clonotype. The rearrangement joins TRBV28 to TRBJ1-1; 7 bases map to TRBD1. Germline CDR1 is MDHEN and CDR2 is SYDVKM. The V and J ends lost 4 bases and 5 bases, in that order; junction bases with no gene match: 4. CDR3 length: 13 amino acids. CDR3: CASSSLQGTEAFF. The CDR3 DNA sequence: TGTGCCAGCAGTTCCTTACAGGGGACTGAAGCTTTCTTT.

This clonotype was recorded a few times. V is TRBV12-3 or TRBV12-4 and J is TRBJ2-1, with 10 bases matching TRBD2. The CDR3 runs 15 residues. V gave up 5 bases and J gave up 7 bases; unmatched junction bases: 8. The CDR3 DNA follows: TGTGCCAGCAGTGACACTAGCGGGGCAGGGAATGAGCAGTTCTTC. Protein: CASSDTSGAGNEQFF.

The J gene is TRBJ2-7, the V gene TRBV14; D possibly matches TRBD1 or TRBD2 (5 bases each). V was trimmed by 1 base and J by 3 bases, leaving 10 bases between them. The CDR3 runs 14 residues. Germline lookup yields CDR1 SGHDN and CDR2 FVKESK. The CDR3 loop reads CASSQGWGNYEQYF. CDR3 nucleotides: TGTGCCAGCAGCCAAGGATGGGGGAACTACGAGCAGTACTTC. The complete variable domain, with remaining parts taken from reference TRBV14 and TRBJ2-7, reads EAGVTQFPSHSVIEKGQTVTLRCDPISGHDNLYWYRRVMGKEIKFLLHFVKESKQDESGMPNNRFLAERTGGTYSTLKVQPAELEDSGVYFCASSQGWGNYEQYFGPGTRLTVT.

This clonotype has ten or more counts. Written as DNA, the CDR3 is TGCGCCAGCAGCCTACAGGGAGGGGGATATGGCTACACCTTC. This translates into CASSLQGGGYGYTF. The chain combines TRBV4-3 with TRBJ1-2; D may be TRBD1 (6 bases). Trimming left V 4 bases short and J 5 bases short, with 14 bases between. Germline V gene data show CDR1 as LGHNA and CDR2 as YSLEER. The length of the CDR3 is 14 residues.

This clonotype was observed at least ten times. V is TRBV6-1 and J is TRBJ1-2, with D possibly matching TRBD1 (5 bases). CDR1 MNHNS and CDR2 SASEGT come from the germline V gene. V was trimmed by 5 bases and J by 1 base, leaving 14 bases between them. The CDR3 is 15 amino acids. CDR3: CASSPSPTVNYGYTF. The CDR3 DNA is TGTGCCAGCAGTCCGTCCCCGACAGTTAACTATGGCTACACCTTC.

The chain has TRBV28 and TRBJ2-3; D may be TRBD2 (6 bases). The germline CDR1 and CDR2 sequences are MDHEN and SYDVKM. V shed 4 bases and J shed 2 bases, with 13 bases lying between them. The CDR3 sequence is 15 residues long. The CDR3 DNA sequence: TGTGCCAGCAGTTCTGCGGAGGGGTTCACAGATACGCAGTATTTT. It specifies CASSSAEGFTDTQYF.

There are many counts of this clonotype. This chain connects TRBV12-3 or TRBV12-4 to TRBJ2-7; 9 bases are shared with TRBD2. The CDR3 runs to 17 residues. The trim removed 3 bases at V and 1 base at J, leaving 10 bases unmatched. The CDR3 reads CASSLRLGLALSYEQYF. In nucleotides, the CDR3 is TGTGCCAGCAGTTTGCGTCTTGGACTAGCGCTGTCCTACGAGCAGTACTTC.

Many counts were recorded for this clonotype. DNA for the CDR3: TGTGCCAGCAGCCCGACAGGGTACTCCGGGGAGCTGTTTTTT. Translation: CASSPTGYSGELFF. This chain uses TRBV5-6 with TRBJ2-2; 7 positions agree with TRBD1. The V segment lost 4 bases and the J segment 6 bases; nucleotides outside the gene matches: 6. The CDR3 length is 14 residues. Germline V gene data show CDR1 as SGHDT and CDR2 as YYEEEE.

This clonotype was seen ten or more times. The chain joins TRBV7-2 to TRBJ2-1; 13 bases align to TRBD2. J was trimmed by 6 bases and V by 5 bases; bases with no gene match: 7. This CDR3 is built from 16 residues. From germline, CDR1 is SGHTA and CDR2 FQGNSA. The CDR3 loop reads CASSSQGLAGVNEQFF. In DNA form, the CDR3 reads TGTGCCAGCAGCAGCCAAGGACTAGCGGGAGTCAATGAGCAGTTCTTC.

The chain has TRBV2 and TRBJ2-1; TRBD2 matches 7 bases. Germline CDR1 and CDR2: SNHLY and FYNNEI. There are 17 residues in the CDR3. J gave up 0 bases and V 1 base, and 6 bases lay outside the gene matches. CDR3 amino acids: CASSEGPGGSSYNEQFF. The DNA for the CDR3 is TGTGCCAGCAGTGAAGGTCCGGGCGGGAGCTCCTACAATGAGCAGTTCTTC.

This clonotype was detected ten times or more. The chain joins TRBV20-1 to TRBJ2-1, with TRBD2 matching over 14 bases. The CDR3 spans 17 residues. V trimming: 7 bases; J trimming: 3 bases; junction bases outside the gene matches: 11. In germline, CDR1 is DFQATT, CDR2 SNEGSKA (reference sequence). Here the CDR3 reads CSGKGTSGSNLYNEQFF. In nucleotides, the CDR3 is TGCAGTGGAAAAGGGACTAGCGGGAGTAACCTCTACAATGAGCAGTTCTTC.

A note on this clonotype: It may be a read error: a sequence one base away is much more abundant. The gene calls are TRBV29-1 and TRBJ1-1; maybe TRBD1 (5 bases). Germline V lookup: CDR1 SQVTM, CDR2 ANQGSEA. The CDR3 length is 11 residues. V was clipped by 8 bases and J by 4 bases, with 11 bases between them. The CDR3 DNA reads as TGCAGCCCAGGGCTGACCACTGAAGCTTTCTTT. Amino acids: CSPGLTTEAFF.

This clonotype occurred many times. V usage is TRBV7-9 and J usage is TRBJ2-5, with D tentatively TRBD1 (6 bases). This CDR3 region has 14 residues. V lost 5 bases and J 5 bases, leaving 15 bases between the germline ends. Germline CDR1 and CDR2: SEHNR and FQNEAQ (reference sequence). This CDR3 reads CASSTFTGSETQYF. CDR3 nucleotide sequence: TGTGCCAGCAGCACCTTCACAGGGAGTGAGACCCAGTACTTC.

This clonotype was counted at least ten times. This chain uses TRBV20-1 with TRBJ2-2, with 13 bases fitting TRBD2. The germline CDR1 and CDR2 sequences are DFQATT and SNEGSKA (reference sequence). J was trimmed by 4 bases and V by 1 base; bases with no gene match: 0. The length of the CDR3 is 15 residues. CDR3 loop: CSARGTSGSTGELFF. CDR3 coding DNA: TGCAGTGCTAGAGGGACTAGCGGGAGCACCGGGGAGCTGTTTTTT.

There are many counts of this clonotype. This rearrangement joins TRBV12-3 or TRBV12-4 to TRBJ2-5, with 7 nucleotides matching TRBD1. The V gene end was trimmed by 5 bases and the J gene end by 2 bases; junction bases not matched to a gene: 8. The CDR3 has 15 amino acids. CDR3 protein: CASSPHQTGQETQYF. CDR3 DNA: TGTGCCAGCAGTCCACACCAGACAGGGCAAGAGACCCAGTACTTC.

This clonotype was recorded many times. CDR3 region: CASSLDGQGYNEQFF. The CDR3 bases are TGCGCCAGCAGCTTGGATGGACAGGGTTACAATGAGCAGTTCTTC. V usage is TRBV5-1 and J usage is TRBJ2-1, with 8 bases identical to TRBD1. The CDR3 loop spans 15 amino acids. Germline V CDR1 and CDR2: SGHRS, YFSETQ. The V gene end was trimmed by 0 bases and the J gene end by 4 bases; junction bases not matched to a gene: 3.

Worth noting for this clonotype: Just one base apart from a much larger clone, this may be a read error. The chain carries TRBV7-3 and TRBJ2-3, with 8 positions matching TRBD1. The DNA end is more similar to TRBJ1-5, so the J call may be wrong. This CDR3 spans 13 amino acids. Germline V gene data show CDR1 as SGHTA and CDR2 as FQGTGA. DNA for the CDR3: TGTGCCAGCAGCCCAACAGGGGGTAATACGCAGCATTTT. The encoded protein is CASSPTGGNTQHF.

This clonotype was found many times. The CDR3 DNA reads TGCGCCAGCAGCTCCGGACAAGTGAGGGGCGATGAGCAGTTCTTC. Translating gives CASSSGQVRGDEQFF. J is TRBJ2-1 and V is TRBV5-1; D may match TRBD1 or TRBD2 (5 bases each). Per germline, CDR1 SGHRS and CDR2 YFSETQ. The ends were cut back, 3 bases at V and 8 bases at J, with 18 bases in the middle. The CDR3 extends over 15 amino acids.

This clonotype has ten or more counts. The chain recombines TRBV6-2 or TRBV6-3 with TRBJ2-5; D gene uncertain. Per germline, CDR1 MNHEY and CDR2 SVGEGT. With 3 bases removed from V and 5 bases from J, the gap between germline ends came to 7 bases. This CDR3 contains 12 residues. CDR3 nucleotides: TGTGCCAGCAGTTATTTTGGGGAGACCCAGTACTTC. It specifies CASSYFGETQYF.